This entry lists 18 T cell receptor beta chains sequenced from one sample in a study of lymphopenia after photon versus proton radiotherapy. Measured with immunoSEQ multiplex PCR; TCRdb has only the in-frame clones, and not every one. This sample has 70,000 or so clones, with approximately 91% found just once. This material consisted of peripheral blood, taken from a patient treated with photon-based radiotherapy. These receptor sequences come from a woman in her sixties or seventies with pancreatic cancer.

The chain joins TRBV7-9 to TRBJ2-1; D ambiguous. Germline V CDR1 and CDR2: SEHNR, FQNEAQ (reference sequence). The CDR3 loop spans 13 amino acids. V lost 4 bases, J lost 3 bases, and 7 bases lay in between. The CDR3 region is CASSSTNYNEQFF. DNA for the CDR3: TGTGCCAGCAGCTCGACAAACTACAATGAGCAGTTCTTC.

The gene calls are TRBV19 and TRBJ2-2; tentatively, D is TRBD2 (5 bases). Trimming stripped 3 bases from V and 4 bases from J, with 9 bases between. The germline V gene has CDR1 LNHDA and CDR2 SQIVND (reference sequence). There are 14 residues in the CDR3. This chain's CDR3 is CASSIRAGTGELFF. The CDR3 DNA reads as TGTGCCAGTAGTATCCGGGCGGGCACCGGGGAGCTGTTTTTT.

The chain employs TRBV11-3 and TRBJ2-5; D call uncertain. The DNA end is a closer match to TRBJ2-7, so the J assignment may be wrong. The CDR3 spans 13 residues. Germline CDR1 and CDR2: SGHNT and YENEEA. The CDR3 is CASSLRESYEQYF. For the CDR3, the DNA is TGTGCCAGCAGCTTAAGAGAGTCCTACGAGCAGTACTTC.

This chain links TRBV2 with TRBJ2-5, with D unclear. The CDR3 spans 11 residues. The germline CDR1 and CDR2 sequences are SNHLY and FYNNEI. Trimming took off 6 bases at V and 5 bases at J, with 7 bases between the two ends. The CDR3 DNA reads as TGTGCCAGCAGGGCCTCGGAGACCCAGTACTTC. It yields the protein CASRASETQYF.

The gene calls are TRBV5-4 and TRBJ2-4; TRBD2 might be the D (5 bases). The CDR3 sequence is 14 residues long. Looked up from germline, CDR1 is SGHNT and CDR2 is YYREEE (reference sequence). Trimming left V 1 base short and J 6 bases short, with 11 bases between. CDR3 bases: TGTGCCAGCAGCTTGCGGGGTGGGCTAAACATTCAGTACTTC. This sequence encodes CASSLRGGLNIQYF.

The chain employs TRBV5-6 and TRBJ2-2; 8 bases fit TRBD2. Germline V gene sequence: CDR1 SGHDT, CDR2 YYEEEE. V was clipped by 6 bases and J by 1 base; unmatched bases: 11. The CDR3 is 17 amino acids. DNA of the CDR3: TGTGCCAGCAACCCGGGGGGGGCTAGCGGGAACACCGGGGAGCTGTTTTTT. This gives the protein CASNPGGASGNTGELFF.

This clone was found a few times. The rearrangement uses TRBV15 and TRBJ1-1; D unclear. V was cut by 0 bases and J by 1 base, with 9 bases left in between. Germline V gives CDR1 LNHNV, CDR2 YYDKDF (reference sequence). The CDR3 is 15 amino acids. Here the CDR3 reads CATSREKGQNTEAFF. CDR3 nucleotides: TGTGCCACCAGCAGAGAAAAGGGCCAGAACACTGAAGCTTTCTTT. The whole variable domain, remainder taken from reference TRBV15 and TRBJ1-1, is DAMVIQNPRYQVTQFGKPVTLSCSQTLNHNVMYWYQQKSSQAPKLLFHYYDKDFNNEADTPDNFQSRRPNTSFCFLDIRSPGLGDTAMYLCATSREKGQNTEAFFGQGTRLTVV.

In this sample, this clone turned up once. The chain uses TRBV9 and TRBJ2-6, with no clear D. The CDR3 has 14 residues. V was pared by 4 bases and J by 4 bases, with 9 bases between. CDR1 is SGDLS and CDR2 is YYNGEE in the germline V gene. The CDR3 DNA sequence: TGTGCCAGCAGCCCCTCCCCGGGGGCCAACGTCCTGACTTTC. It encodes CASSPSPGANVLTF.

The chain recombines TRBV5-4 with TRBJ2-3; perhaps D is TRBD1 or TRBD2 (5 bases each). The CDR3 covers 15 residues. In germline, CDR1 is SGHNT, CDR2 YYREEE (reference sequence). V dropped 0 bases and J dropped 4 bases, with 12 bases sitting between them. The CDR3 region has the DNA TGTGCCAGCAGCTTGGTCATGCAGGGAGCAGATACGCAGTATTTT. Translation: CASSLVMQGADTQYF.

The V and J genes are TRBV4-3 and TRBJ2-2, with TRBD1 as a possible D gene (5 bases). The V end lost 4 bases, the J end lost 0 bases, and 12 bases lay between the germline ends. CDR3 size: 16 residues. The germline V gene has CDR1 LGHNA and CDR2 YSLEER. The CDR3 region has the DNA TGCGCCAGCAGCCGATCGTTAGGGGCGAACACCGGGGAGCTGTTTTTT. Its translation is CASSRSLGANTGELFF.

This rearrangement joins TRBV27 to TRBJ2-1; 11 bases agree with TRBD2. V shed 3 bases and J 9 bases; nucleotides not matched to a gene: 7. CDR3 length: 15 residues. CDR1 MNHEY and CDR2 SMNVEV come from the germline V gene (reference sequence). The CDR3 sequence: CASSFSTSGKGEQFF. DNA of the CDR3: TGTGCCAGCAGTTTCTCGACTAGCGGGAAAGGTGAGCAGTTCTTC.

This clone was found a few times. The chain has TRBV6-6 and TRBJ2-3; TRBD1 agrees at 7 bases. The germline V gene encodes CDR1 MNHNY and CDR2 SVGAGI (reference sequence). CDR3 length: 15 amino acids. The V segment lost 3 bases and the J segment 0 bases; nucleotides outside the gene matches: 3. The CDR3 nucleotides read TGTGCCAGCAGTTATCACAGGGGTAGCACAGATACGCAGTATTTT. Amino acids: CASSYHRGSTDTQYF.

The chain carries TRBV6-1 and TRBJ1-2; D gene ambiguous. Germline V gene data show CDR1 as MNHNS and CDR2 as SASEGT. This CDR3 has 15 amino acids. V lost 3 bases to trimming and J lost 0 bases, with 11 bases between them. CDR3 protein: CASSDGLKANYGYTF. CDR3 DNA sequence: TGTGCCAGCAGTGACGGTTTGAAAGCTAACTATGGCTACACCTTC.

This rearrangement joins TRBV29-1 to TRBJ1-2, with 10 bases aligning to TRBD1. V lost 6 bases and J lost 6; bases outside the gene matches: 7. Germline V CDR1 and CDR2: SQVTM, ANQGSEA. The CDR3 is made up of 13 amino acids. Here the CDR3 reads CSVLTGTGDGYTF. CDR3 in DNA: TGCAGCGTCTTGACTGGGACAGGGGATGGCTACACCTTC. The full variable domain, in which reference TRBV29-1 and TRBJ1-2 provide the parts outside the CDR3, is SAVISQKPSRDICQRGTSLTIQCQVDSQVTMMFWYRQQPGQSLTLIATANQGSEATYESGFVIDKFPISRPNLTFSTLTVSNMSPEDSSIYLCSVLTGTGDGYTFGSGTRLTVV.

The chain combines TRBV14 with TRBJ1-1; D ambiguous. The length of the CDR3 is 13 residues. Trimming pared 1 base from V and 4 bases from J, leaving 7 bases between. Germline CDR1 SGHDN, CDR2 FVKESK. The CDR3 coding sequence is TGTGCCAGCAGCCAAGCAGAGGGCACTGAAGCTTTCTTT. It specifies CASSQAEGTEAFF.

V is TRBV5-1 and J is TRBJ2-5; D gene unclear. V was clipped by 0 bases and J by 4 bases, with 7 bases between them. CDR3 length equals 13 residues. Germline CDR1 reads SGHRS; CDR2 reads YFSETQ. The CDR3 reads CASSLGSGETQYF. DNA of the CDR3: TGCGCCAGCAGCTTGGGTAGTGGAGAGACCCAGTACTTC. Based on the CDR3 plus reference TRBV5-1 and TRBJ2-5, the full variable domain is KAGVTQTPRYLIKTRGQQVTLSCSPISGHRSVSWYQQTPGQGLQFLFEYFSETQRNKGNFPGRFSGRQFSNSRSEMNVSTLELGDSALYLCASSLGSGETQYFGPGTRLLVL.

The chain joins TRBV4-3 to TRBJ1-6; D is uncertain. The CDR3 contains 17 residues. The germline gives CDR1 LGHNA, CDR2 YSLEER. Trimming removed 1 base from V and 7 bases from J, with 17 bases in between. The CDR3: CASSQGLADLGNSPLHF. CDR3 sequence (DNA): TGCGCCAGCAGCCAAGGGCTGGCGGACCTAGGGAATTCACCCCTCCACTTT.

The V call is TRBV30, the J call TRBJ1-1, with a weak D call TRBD1 (6 bases). The CDR3 runs 16 residues. Trimming took off 5 bases at V and 1 base at J, with 20 bases between the two ends. Looked up from germline, CDR1 is GTSNPN and CDR2 is SVGIG (reference sequence). The CDR3 bases are TGTGCCTGGCGATACCGTCCCGGACAGAAGAACACTGAAGCTTTCTTT. Its protein product is CAWRYRPGQKNTEAFF.